The clone carrying this TCR beta chain occurred a few times. TCR sequencing used cDNA made by reverse transcription of extracted RNA. Libraries were prepared by immunoSEQ multiplex PCR; TCRdb keeps only in-frame clonotypes and omits some of them. Here the sample spans more than 95,000 clones, 35% to 45% being singletons. The sample belongs to a study of CD8+ T cells in alopecia areata. This CDR3 spans 13 amino acids. The germline V gene has CDR1 SGHDT and CDR2 YYEEEE. V lost 4 bases, J lost 12 bases, and 17 bases lay in between. This receptor was taken from a human donor with alopecia areata. This sequence joins TRBV5-6 and TRBJ2-1; possibly TRBD1 for D (5 bases). Sequenced input: CD4+ T cells sorted from blood. In DNA, the CDR3 is TGTGCCAGCAGCCCGAACCTAGGGCAGGGGCAGTTCTTC. This encodes CASSPNLGQGQFF.